The entry below gives a single T cell receptor (beta chain) sequence along with its context. This clonotype was seen a handful of times. Its antigen remains undetermined. Per-base quality was not reported, and no clone a single base away is much larger than it. The sample is drawn from a study of T-cell memory formation after mild COVID-19 (dated by TCRdb to the early 2020s). Looking at the study overall: Most TCR sequence clusters were specific to one of the two donors. Two young, previously healthy adult volunteers made up the cohort, one male and one female. In a couple of donors, T-cell clones that expanded and contracted after mild COVID-19 were tracked by sequencing TCRalpha and TCRbeta repertoires over time.

Ficoll-Paque density gradient centrifugation was used to isolate PBMCs. The listed sequencing device is Illumina NovaSeq 6000. TCRalpha and TCRbeta cDNA libraries were constructed by 5'RACE with constant-segment primers, with sample barcodes and unique molecular identifiers being introduced. RNA was extracted from every sample with Trizol reagent. Library amplification was performed in two PCR steps, and a second sample barcode and Illumina TruSeq adapters were introduced in the second step. Sequencing of libraries was performed on an Illumina NovaSeq with 2 x 150 bp paired-end reads. The original pipeline was this. With migec v1.2.7, reads were demultiplexed and then collapsed into UMI-guided consensus sequences. Using mixcr v2.1.11, UMI consensuses were aligned to TRA and TRB V and J templates and then assembled into clonotypes. Expanded or contracted clonotypes were those called significant by both edgeR and NoisET, with noise models trained on biological replicates. For edgeR calls, a false discovery rate-adjusted p below 0.01 and a log2 fold-change threshold of 1 were applied. PCA with hierarchical clustering of max-normalized trajectories of the 1000 most abundant clonotypes was used as exploratory dynamics analysis. Separately sequenced CD4+ and CD8+ repertoires were used to assign the CD4 or CD8 phenotype of responding clones. TCRdb trimmed public reads at Q25 via fastp, called clones via MiXCR and kept in-frame beta chains. Each CDR3 protein appears once, grouped with its most common genes and DNA. These V and J calls derive from TCRdb rather than the authors' analysis. This sample gives more than 300,000 distinct CDR3 sequences in total; roughly an eighth of them show up just once. The ten top clones hold 22% of the sample.

The CDR3 sequence holds 13 residues, the cysteine and phenylalanine included. The DNA shown is the 39-base CDR3, in frame from base 1. V gives up 5 bases and J gives up 6 bases, and the segment between their germline ends measures 14 bases. The study at large found these results: Contracting CD4+ clones were located mainly in the CM and EM memory subsets, whereas CD8+ clones were found to be enriched in EMRA. The detection of some responding clones in pre-infection memory suggests that pre-existing cross-reactive memory T cells joined the SARS-CoV-2 response. SARS-CoV-2 specificity of the second-wave clones peaking on day 37 was not confirmed. The study included only a couple of mild cases, and larger cohorts that include severe cases with pre-infection samples were judged to be necessary. From day 15 to 85, contracting clones showed balanced CD4/CD8 phenotypes, whereas a second wave of clones that expanded from day 15 to 37 leaned towards CD4+.

The chain was built from TRBV12-3 or TRBV12-4 and TRBJ2-7; the D call is possibly TRBD1 or TRBD2, each sharing 5 bases. This TCR came from a man in his late teens or twenties who had mild COVID-19 (a few samples of this study predate the infection). The sample titles of this study are shuffled in the database, so cell type and time point are left out; the donor was told from shared clones. The sequencing input was PBMCs or a T cell subset sorted from them (not recorded which). Here the CDR3 is given as CASSLGPAGEQYF. The DNA sequence is as follows: TGTGCCAGCAGTCTGGGACCTGCCGGCGAGCAGTACTTC.